Sequencing of this T cell receptor beta chain was carried out in a study of Graves' ophthalmopathy and Graves' hyperthyroidism. Study outcomes and limitations: A 13-signature model separated ophthalmopathy from stable hyperthyroidism, roughly 85% sensitivity, 65% to 82% specificity.

Researchers took RNA transcripts and amplified TCR beta CDR3 regions from them. A first-round RT-PCR used HTBI primers, followed by a second-round multiplex PCR. TCRdb passed the multiplex PCR reads through MiXCR, listing each CDR3 protein once. Among roughly 500,000 distinct CDR3 sequences listed, 14% were seen once. The ends lost 3 bases at V and 4 bases at J; junction bases unmatched: 5. CDR3 length equals 15 residues. Germline V gene data show CDR1 as SGHTA and CDR2 as FQGTGA. This clonotype was observed many times. Its antigen is as yet unknown. The gene calls are TRBV7-3 and TRBJ1-2; 10 bases align to TRBD1. The sequence was collected from a woman aged 25 to 39 with Graves' ophthalmopathy. Sequencing used blood. DNA for the CDR3: TGTGCCAGCAGCTTGACAGGGGGCGATAGCTATGGCTACACCTTC. It encodes CASSLTGGDSYGYTF.